A selection of T cell receptor beta chains follows, all from one sample in a study of blood T cell repertoires in COVID-19. Assay: immunoSEQ multiplex PCR; the TCRdb copy retains only in-frame clones and omits some. The sample yields 200,000 to 250,000 clones, 80% to 90% seen once. Sequenced: PBMCs or T cells enriched from blood (not recorded which). The source is a woman aged 40 to 49 with acute COVID-19. CDR3s include the opening cysteine and the closing phenylalanine or tryptophan. Fields, in order: V gene, D gene, J gene, clone size, CDR3 protein, CDR3 DNA. D genes are given only for firm matches. Clone size appears in some rows only: once, few, many, or a class for an expanded clone.

v_call: TRBV2
d_call: NA
j_call: TRBJ2-5
clone_size: NA
cdr3_aa: CASSEARGKGDQETQYF
cdr3_nt: TGTGCCAGCAGTGAAGCGAGGGGGAAAGGGGACCAAGAGACCCAGTACTTC

v_call: TRBV19
d_call: NA
j_call: TRBJ1-2
clone_size: NA
cdr3_aa: CASSIQGGYTF
cdr3_nt: TGTGCCAGTAGTATACAGGGTGGCTACACCTTC

v_call: TRBV2
d_call: TRBD1
j_call: TRBJ1-5
clone_size: once
cdr3_aa: CASSSGQGVSLQPQHF
cdr3_nt: TGTGCCAGCAGTTCGGGACAGGGAGTGAGTCTTCAGCCCCAGCATTTT

v_call: TRBV11-2
d_call: NA
j_call: TRBJ2-1
clone_size: NA
cdr3_aa: CASSITGYNEQFF
cdr3_nt: TGTGCCAGCAGCATTACAGGATACAATGAGCAGTTCTTC

v_call: TRBV4-1
d_call: TRBD2
j_call: TRBJ2-3
clone_size: NA
cdr3_aa: CASSRTGLSTDTQYF
cdr3_nt: TGCGCCAGCAGCCGAACGGGACTAAGCACAGATACGCAGTATTTT

v_call: TRBV27
d_call: NA
j_call: TRBJ2-5
clone_size: NA
cdr3_aa: CASTDGQQETQYF
cdr3_nt: TGTGCCAGCACCGACGGACAGCAAGAGACCCAGTACTTC

v_call: TRBV7-2
d_call: NA
j_call: TRBJ1-2
clone_size: NA
cdr3_aa: CASSSNRGGGGYTF
cdr3_nt: TGTGCCAGCAGCTCCAACCGCGGGGGAGGAGGCTACACCTTC

v_call: TRBV27
d_call: NA
j_call: TRBJ2-7
clone_size: NA
cdr3_aa: CASSLGLEAEQYF
cdr3_nt: TGTGCCAGCAGTTTAGGTCTCGAGGCGGAGCAGTACTTC

v_call: TRBV5-1
d_call: NA
j_call: TRBJ1-4
clone_size: NA
cdr3_aa: CASSPGFNEKLFF
cdr3_nt: TGCGCCAGCAGCCCCGGTTTTAATGAAAAACTGTTTTTT

v_call: TRBV5-1
d_call: NA
j_call: TRBJ2-3
clone_size: NA
cdr3_aa: CASSLGAGGDTQYF
cdr3_nt: TGCGCCAGCAGCTTGGGTGCAGGCGGGGATACGCAGTATTTT

v_call: TRBV7-9
d_call: NA
j_call: TRBJ1-5
clone_size: NA
cdr3_aa: CASSLEAGVGNQPQHF
cdr3_nt: TGTGCCAGCAGCTTAGAAGCGGGGGTGGGCAATCAGCCCCAGCATTTT

v_call: TRBV9
d_call: NA
j_call: TRBJ1-1
clone_size: NA
cdr3_aa: CASSFSENTEAFF
cdr3_nt: TGTGCCAGCAGTTTCTCAGAGAACACTGAAGCTTTCTTT

v_call: TRBV20-1
d_call: NA
j_call: TRBJ2-3
clone_size: NA
cdr3_aa: CSATPLDTQYF
cdr3_nt: TGCAGTGCTACCCCCTTGGATACGCAGTATTTT

v_call: TRBV15
d_call: NA
j_call: TRBJ2-1
clone_size: NA
cdr3_aa: CATSRDLDVSSYNEQFF
cdr3_nt: TGTGCCACCAGCAGAGATCTAGATGTGAGCTCCTACAATGAGCAGTTCTTC

v_call: TRBV5-4
d_call: TRBD1
j_call: TRBJ1-1
clone_size: few
cdr3_aa: CASREGAVSEAFF
cdr3_nt: TGTGCCAGTCGAGAGGGGGCAGTCTCTGAAGCTTTCTTT

v_call: TRBV7-2
d_call: NA
j_call: TRBJ2-7
clone_size: NA
cdr3_aa: CASSPLRQTEQYF
cdr3_nt: TGTGCCAGCAGCCCTCTGAGACAGACCGAGCAGTACTTC

v_call: TRBV11-2
d_call: TRBD1
j_call: TRBJ1-1
clone_size: once
cdr3_aa: CASSNTGGRGNTEAFF
cdr3_nt: TGTGCCAGCAGTAATACAGGGGGAAGGGGGAACACTGAAGCTTTCTTT

v_call: TRBV27
d_call: TRBD1
j_call: TRBJ1-1
clone_size: once
cdr3_aa: CASSQGGMIAFF
cdr3_nt: TGTGCCAGCAGTCAGGGGGGAATGATAGCTTTCTTT

v_call: TRBV7-2
d_call: NA
j_call: TRBJ2-1
clone_size: once
cdr3_aa: CASSFLLNEQFF
cdr3_nt: TGTGCCAGCAGCTTCTTGTTAAATGAGCAGTTCTTC

v_call: TRBV25-1
d_call: TRBD1
j_call: TRBJ1-1
clone_size: NA
cdr3_aa: CASRTGGFGAFF
cdr3_nt: TGTGCCAGCAGGACAGGGGGCTTCGGAGCTTTCTTT

v_call: TRBV5-1
d_call: NA
j_call: TRBJ1-1
clone_size: NA
cdr3_aa: CASSLRAGRNTEAFF
cdr3_nt: TGCGCCAGCAGCTTGAGAGCGGGGAGGAACACTGAAGCTTTCTTT

v_call: TRBV3-1/TRBV3-2
d_call: NA
j_call: TRBJ2-3
clone_size: once
cdr3_aa: CASSPGPASGSTDTQYF
cdr3_nt: TGTGCCAGCAGCCCAGGTCCGGCCAGCGGGAGCACAGATACGCAGTATTTT

v_call: TRBV12-3/TRBV12-4
d_call: NA
j_call: TRBJ1-1
clone_size: NA
cdr3_aa: CASSLIGTSEAFF
cdr3_nt: TGTGCCAGCAGTTTAATCGGGACTTCTGAAGCTTTCTTT

v_call: TRBV2
d_call: NA
j_call: TRBJ2-1
clone_size: NA
cdr3_aa: CASLSEELDEQFF
cdr3_nt: TGTGCCAGCTTGAGCGAGGAATTGGATGAGCAGTTCTTC

v_call: TRBV19
d_call: TRBD1
j_call: TRBJ1-1
clone_size: NA
cdr3_aa: CASSGTGTGGSEAFF
cdr3_nt: TGTGCCAGTAGTGGAACCGGGACAGGGGGCTCTGAAGCTTTCTTT

v_call: TRBV5-1
d_call: NA
j_call: TRBJ1-1
clone_size: few
cdr3_aa: CASSENRVGSTEAFF
cdr3_nt: TGCGCCAGCAGCGAAAACAGGGTAGGGAGCACTGAAGCTTTCTTT

v_call: TRBV9
d_call: TRBD1
j_call: TRBJ1-1
clone_size: few
cdr3_aa: CASSVNQGGGEAFF
cdr3_nt: TGTGCCAGCAGCGTAAATCAGGGGGGAGGTGAAGCTTTCTTT

v_call: TRBV10-3
d_call: NA
j_call: TRBJ1-1
clone_size: NA
cdr3_aa: CAISESQVSTEAFF
cdr3_nt: TGTGCCATCAGTGAGTCCCAGGTGAGCACTGAAGCTTTCTTT

v_call: TRBV30
d_call: NA
j_call: TRBJ1-2
clone_size: NA
cdr3_aa: CAWSVLPTNYGYTF
cdr3_nt: TGTGCCTGGAGTGTACTCCCGACTAACTATGGCTACACCTTC

v_call: TRBV19
d_call: TRBD1
j_call: TRBJ2-7
clone_size: NA
cdr3_aa: CASSTDPDRGPTYEQYF
cdr3_nt: TGTGCCAGTAGTACCGACCCCGATAGGGGGCCCACCTACGAGCAGTACTTC

v_call: TRBV19
d_call: NA
j_call: TRBJ2-1
clone_size: NA
cdr3_aa: CASSIATGQIRNEQFF
cdr3_nt: TGTGCCAGTAGTATAGCCACAGGACAAATCCGCAATGAGCAGTTCTTC

v_call: TRBV6-5
d_call: NA
j_call: TRBJ2-1
clone_size: NA
cdr3_aa: CASSPRTAGNEQFF
cdr3_nt: TGTGCCAGCAGTCCCCGGACAGCGGGGAATGAGCAGTTCTTC

v_call: TRBV7-2
d_call: NA
j_call: TRBJ1-1
clone_size: NA
cdr3_aa: CASSRDPRAGPGGGAEAFF
cdr3_nt: TGTGCCAGCAGCCGCGACCCCCGCGCTGGCCCCGGCGGGGGGGCTGAAGCTTTCTTT

v_call: TRBV15
d_call: NA
j_call: TRBJ1-1
clone_size: NA
cdr3_aa: CATSRGRGGMRAEAFF
cdr3_nt: TGTGCCACCAGCAGAGGTAGGGGGGGGATGAGGGCTGAAGCTTTCTTT

v_call: TRBV9
d_call: NA
j_call: TRBJ1-3
clone_size: NA
cdr3_aa: CASSVTASGNTIYF
cdr3_nt: TGTGCCAGCAGCGTAACAGCATCTGGAAACACCATATATTTT

v_call: TRBV10-3
d_call: TRBD1
j_call: TRBJ1-2
clone_size: NA
cdr3_aa: CAISEPRQGHGYTF
cdr3_nt: TGTGCCATCAGTGAGCCTCGACAGGGACATGGCTACACCTTC

v_call: TRBV7-9
d_call: NA
j_call: TRBJ1-1
clone_size: NA
cdr3_aa: CASSLSGLSEAFF
cdr3_nt: TGTGCCAGCAGCCTCAGTGGGCTCTCTGAAGCTTTCTTT

v_call: TRBV25-1
d_call: TRBD2
j_call: TRBJ2-3
clone_size: NA
cdr3_aa: CASSDRDYTDTQYF
cdr3_nt: TGTGCCAGCAGCGATAGGGACTACACAGATACGCAGTATTTT

v_call: TRBV11-2
d_call: TRBD1
j_call: TRBJ1-6
clone_size: NA
cdr3_aa: CASSPNLDRVNSPLHF
cdr3_nt: TGTGCCAGCAGCCCAAACCTGGACAGGGTTAATTCACCCCTCCACTTT

v_call: TRBV6-6
d_call: TRBD1
j_call: TRBJ1-1
clone_size: NA
cdr3_aa: CASRETGANTEAFF
cdr3_nt: TGTGCCAGCCGGGAAACAGGGGCGAACACTGAAGCTTTCTTT

v_call: TRBV5-6
d_call: TRBD2
j_call: TRBJ2-1
clone_size: once
cdr3_aa: CASSLGLAGGLMSYNEQFF
cdr3_nt: TGTGCCAGCAGCTTGGGACTAGCGGGGGGGCTAATGTCCTACAATGAGCAGTTCTTC

v_call: TRBV5-1
d_call: NA
j_call: TRBJ2-1
clone_size: NA
cdr3_aa: CASSSEGSSYNEQFF
cdr3_nt: TGCGCCAGCAGCTCGGAAGGGAGCTCCTACAATGAGCAGTTCTTC